This T cell receptor beta chain was sequenced during a study of blood T cell dynamics during melanoma immunotherapy. Study information: Metastatic melanoma patients received first-line pembrolizumab or nivolumab plus ipilimumab.

Time point denoted: week 3, after first cycle of checkpoint inhibitor. Profiling relied on immunoSEQ multiplex PCR, and the TCRdb table lists in-frame clones only, not all of them. The sample consists of about 15,000 clones, about 83% of them appearing once. This clone was seen a single time. The TCR comes from a human donor with melanoma. The input for sequencing was blood, taken from a patient treated with checkpoint blockade.

CDR3 DNA sequence: TGTGCCAGCAGCGTAAGAGGGGGTTGGGGACGCTCCTACAATGAGCAGTTCTTC. Translated: CASSVRGGWGRSYNEQFF. The V call is TRBV9, the J call TRBJ2-1; a possible D gene is TRBD1 (6 bases). V lost 1 base and J lost 0, with 17 bases in between. Germline V CDR1 and CDR2: SGDLS, YYNGEE. The CDR3 loop spans 18 amino acids.